This is a list of T cell receptor beta chains from one sample in a study of brain T cells in children with intractable seizures. The assay was immunoSEQ multiplex PCR, and TCRdb's table has in-frame clones only and misses some. The data contain about 340,000 clones, 93% of them seen just once; the ten biggest clones take up 4.5% to 7%. The specimen comprised peripheral blood, sampled more than 4 months after surgery. Receptors originate from a boy under two years old with tuberous sclerosis and intractable seizures. Both conserved end residues are part of each CDR3. Each record gives: V gene, D gene, clone size, J gene, CDR3 DNA, CDR3 protein. A D gene is named only where the DNA matches it firmly. Only some rows state a clone size, as once, few, many or a class for expanded clones.

v_call: TRBV5-6; d_call: NA; clone_size: NA; j_call: TRBJ2-1; cdr3_nt: TGTGCCAGCAGCCTAGGGGACAATGAGCAGTTCTTC; cdr3_aa: CASSLGDNEQFF
v_call: TRBV2; d_call: NA; clone_size: once; j_call: TRBJ1-2; cdr3_nt: TGTGCCAGCACGGGCGGGCCCACTAACTATGGCTACACCTTC; cdr3_aa: CASTGGPTNYGYTF
v_call: TRBV6-4; d_call: TRBD1; clone_size: NA; j_call: TRBJ1-5; cdr3_nt: TGTGCCAGCATACAGGGGGTCTATAGCAATCAGCCCCAGCATTTT; cdr3_aa: CASIQGVYSNQPQHF
v_call: TRBV7-8; d_call: NA; clone_size: NA; j_call: TRBJ1-4; cdr3_nt: TGTGCCAGCAGCCCCATTTATGGGGGGAAACTGTTTTTT; cdr3_aa: CASSPIYGGKLFF
v_call: TRBV7-9; d_call: TRBD1; clone_size: NA; j_call: TRBJ1-1; cdr3_nt: TGTGCCAGCAGCCATCCTCGGACAGGGTGGAACACTGAAGCTTTCTTT; cdr3_aa: CASSHPRTGWNTEAFF
v_call: TRBV7-9; d_call: NA; clone_size: once; j_call: TRBJ2-2; cdr3_nt: TGTGCCAGCAGCTTTCGGGGGGCCGGCACCGGGGAGCTGTTTTTT; cdr3_aa: CASSFRGAGTGELFF
v_call: TRBV7-9; d_call: NA; clone_size: NA; j_call: TRBJ1-1; cdr3_nt: TGTGCCAGCAGCTTAGAGCAGGGTCAGACTGAAGCTTTCTTT; cdr3_aa: CASSLEQGQTEAFF
v_call: TRBV29-1; d_call: NA; clone_size: NA; j_call: TRBJ2-5; cdr3_nt: TGCAGCGTTGAGGTGACTAGTCTGGTCCGGACCCAGTACTTC; cdr3_aa: CSVEVTSLVRTQYF
v_call: TRBV9; d_call: NA; clone_size: NA; j_call: TRBJ2-3; cdr3_nt: TGTGCCAGCAGCGCCCCGCGGGCGGGCCTTCCAGATACGCAGTATTTT; cdr3_aa: CASSAPRAGLPDTQYF
v_call: TRBV11-2; d_call: TRBD1; clone_size: NA; j_call: TRBJ1-1; cdr3_nt: TGTGCCAGCAGCGGACCCGGGACAGCCTCGCGGGAGGCTTTCTTT; cdr3_aa: CASSGPGTASREAFF
v_call: TRBV6-5; d_call: NA; clone_size: NA; j_call: TRBJ1-3; cdr3_nt: TGTGCCAGCAGTCCTGGGTCTTTTTTAGGAAACACCATATATTTT; cdr3_aa: CASSPGSFLGNTIYF
v_call: TRBV5-1; d_call: NA; clone_size: once; j_call: TRBJ1-2; cdr3_nt: TGCGCCAGCAGCTCTAACGACATATTATCATCTAACTATGGCTACACCTTC; cdr3_aa: CASSSNDILSSNYGYTF
v_call: TRBV10-3; d_call: TRBD1; clone_size: NA; j_call: TRBJ2-2; cdr3_nt: TGTGCCATCAGTGACCAGACAGGGGGCACCGGGGAGCTGTTTTTT; cdr3_aa: CAISDQTGGTGELFF
v_call: TRBV30; d_call: NA; clone_size: NA; j_call: TRBJ1-2; cdr3_nt: TGTGCCTGGAGACCACAGGGAATTAACTATGGCTACACCTTC; cdr3_aa: CAWRPQGINYGYTF
v_call: TRBV30; d_call: NA; clone_size: NA; j_call: TRBJ2-1; cdr3_nt: TGTGCCTTAATTATCGGAAGCTCCTACAATGAGCAGTTCTTC; cdr3_aa: CALIIGSSYNEQFF
v_call: TRBV24-1; d_call: TRBD2; clone_size: NA; j_call: TRBJ2-7; cdr3_nt: TGTGCCACCAGTGAGGGGACTAGCGGGAGATACGAGCAGTACTTC; cdr3_aa: CATSEGTSGRYEQYF
v_call: TRBV7-9; d_call: NA; clone_size: NA; j_call: TRBJ2-3; cdr3_nt: TGTGCCAGCAGCCAAGATGGGGCAGATACGCAGTATTTT; cdr3_aa: CASSQDGADTQYF
v_call: TRBV2; d_call: NA; clone_size: NA; j_call: TRBJ2-1; cdr3_nt: TGTGCCAGCAGTGAAAACGTCGGCCAGAGCTCCTACAATGAGCAGTTCTTC; cdr3_aa: CASSENVGQSSYNEQFF
v_call: TRBV6-5; d_call: NA; clone_size: NA; j_call: TRBJ2-7; cdr3_nt: TGTGCCAGCAGCGCCGGACAAAGGGTCGAGCAGTACTTC; cdr3_aa: CASSAGQRVEQYF
v_call: TRBV5-5; d_call: TRBD2; clone_size: once; j_call: TRBJ2-7; cdr3_nt: TGTGCCAGCAGCTTCTGGACTAGCGAGTACGAGCAGTACTTC; cdr3_aa: CASSFWTSEYEQYF
v_call: TRBV7-2; d_call: NA; clone_size: few; j_call: TRBJ1-2; cdr3_nt: TGTGCCAGCAGCTTAGTGGGTAACTATGGCTACACCTTC; cdr3_aa: CASSLVGNYGYTF
v_call: TRBV7-9; d_call: TRBD1; clone_size: once; j_call: TRBJ2-1; cdr3_nt: TGTGCCAGCAGCACACACAGGGGGTCCTCCTACAATGAGCAGTTCTTC; cdr3_aa: CASSTHRGSSYNEQFF
v_call: TRBV7-2; d_call: TRBD2; clone_size: NA; j_call: TRBJ2-7; cdr3_nt: TGTGCCAGCAGCTTAGATCGTGCTAGCGGCACCTACGAGCAGTACTTC; cdr3_aa: CASSLDRASGTYEQYF
v_call: TRBV7-2; d_call: TRBD1; clone_size: NA; j_call: TRBJ1-1; cdr3_nt: TGTGCCAGCAGCTTAGATGGGACAGGGCACACTGAAGCTTTCTTT; cdr3_aa: CASSLDGTGHTEAFF
v_call: TRBV29-1; d_call: NA; clone_size: NA; j_call: TRBJ1-2; cdr3_nt: TGCAGCGTTGCGGCGGGGAACTATGGCTACACCTTC; cdr3_aa: CSVAAGNYGYTF
v_call: TRBV27; d_call: TRBD2; clone_size: NA; j_call: TRBJ2-1; cdr3_nt: TGTGCCAGCAGTATCTCGGCGGGGGGTTCCAATGAGCAGTTCTTC; cdr3_aa: CASSISAGGSNEQFF
v_call: TRBV5-8; d_call: NA; clone_size: NA; j_call: TRBJ1-2; cdr3_nt: TGTGCCAGCAGCTGGGGGGTATACAATGGCTACACCTTC; cdr3_aa: CASSWGVYNGYTF
v_call: TRBV9; d_call: NA; clone_size: NA; j_call: TRBJ2-1; cdr3_nt: TGTGCCAGCAGCCCAATACCCATGCACTCCAATGAGCAGTTCTTC; cdr3_aa: CASSPIPMHSNEQFF
v_call: TRBV5-1; d_call: NA; clone_size: NA; j_call: TRBJ1-6; cdr3_nt: TGCGCCAGCAGCTTGGCCAAGGACTATTCACCCCTCCACTTT; cdr3_aa: CASSLAKDYSPLHF
v_call: TRBV5-6; d_call: TRBD1; clone_size: NA; j_call: TRBJ1-1; cdr3_nt: TGTGCCAGCAGCTTTGGGACAGGGTTCACTGAAGCTTTCTTT; cdr3_aa: CASSFGTGFTEAFF
v_call: TRBV11-2; d_call: TRBD2; clone_size: NA; j_call: TRBJ2-7; cdr3_nt: TGTGCCAGCAGCCGAGTGGGACTACCGGGGGACTCCTACGAGCAGTACTTC; cdr3_aa: CASSRVGLPGDSYEQYF
v_call: TRBV5-1; d_call: TRBD1; clone_size: NA; j_call: TRBJ1-1; cdr3_nt: TGCGCCAGCAGCACGGGACAGGGGCTGAACACTGAAGCTTTCTTT; cdr3_aa: CASSTGQGLNTEAFF
v_call: TRBV3-1/TRBV3-2; d_call: TRBD1; clone_size: NA; j_call: TRBJ1-6; cdr3_nt: TGTGCCAGCAGCCCGATAGGGGGCCGTAATTCACCCCTCCACTTT; cdr3_aa: CASSPIGGRNSPLHF
v_call: TRBV7-9; d_call: NA; clone_size: NA; j_call: TRBJ1-3; cdr3_nt: TGTGCCAGCAGCTTAGAGACAGTAATAAGAAACACCATATATTTT; cdr3_aa: CASSLETVIRNTIYF
v_call: TRBV30; d_call: NA; clone_size: NA; j_call: TRBJ1-5; cdr3_nt: TGTGCCTGGGCGGGACATCTCAATCAGCCCCAGCATTTT; cdr3_aa: CAWAGHLNQPQHF
v_call: TRBV27; d_call: NA; clone_size: NA; j_call: TRBJ1-5; cdr3_nt: TGTGCCAGCAGTTTATCGGCAGGGTTCAATCAGCCCCAGCATTTT; cdr3_aa: CASSLSAGFNQPQHF
v_call: TRBV20-1; d_call: NA; clone_size: few; j_call: TRBJ1-2; cdr3_nt: TGCAGTGCGAAAAGCGGGGATGGCTACACCTTC; cdr3_aa: CSAKSGDGYTF
v_call: TRBV3-1/TRBV3-2; d_call: NA; clone_size: NA; j_call: TRBJ1-1; cdr3_nt: TGTGCCAGCAGCCAAGAAACCGTTAGCCCCACTGAAGCTTTCTTT; cdr3_aa: CASSQETVSPTEAFF
v_call: TRBV2; d_call: NA; clone_size: NA; j_call: TRBJ1-1; cdr3_nt: TGTGCCAGCAGTGAGCGGGGACACACTGAAGCTTTCTTT; cdr3_aa: CASSERGHTEAFF
v_call: TRBV14; d_call: TRBD2; clone_size: NA; j_call: TRBJ2-1; cdr3_nt: TGTGCCAGCAGCCAAGGACGGGCGGGGGGTCTAAATGAGCAGTTCTTC; cdr3_aa: CASSQGRAGGLNEQFF
v_call: TRBV5-4; d_call: NA; clone_size: once; j_call: TRBJ1-1; cdr3_nt: TGTGCCAGCAGCTTCAGGGGCCGCCTGACGACTGAAGCTTTCTTT; cdr3_aa: CASSFRGRLTTEAFF
v_call: TRBV6-1; d_call: TRBD2; clone_size: many; j_call: TRBJ2-5; cdr3_nt: TGTGCCAGCAGTGAAACCGCGGGAGGGCCGGAGACCCAGTACTTC; cdr3_aa: CASSETAGGPETQYF
v_call: TRBV5-6; d_call: NA; clone_size: NA; j_call: TRBJ2-1; cdr3_nt: TGTGCCAGCAGCTTTCGACAGGTCTCCTACAATGAGCAGTTCTTC; cdr3_aa: CASSFRQVSYNEQFF
v_call: TRBV11-2; d_call: TRBD1; clone_size: NA; j_call: TRBJ1-2; cdr3_nt: TGTGCCAGCAGCTATGGGACAGCCTATGGCTACACCTTC; cdr3_aa: CASSYGTAYGYTF
v_call: TRBV9; d_call: TRBD1; clone_size: NA; j_call: TRBJ2-5; cdr3_nt: TGTGCCAGCAGCGTGACAGCACAGGGGCCCCAGTACTTC; cdr3_aa: CASSVTAQGPQYF
v_call: TRBV7-9; d_call: TRBD1; clone_size: NA; j_call: TRBJ2-3; cdr3_nt: TGTGCCAGCAGCCCCTGGGACAGAATCACAGATACGCAGTATTTT; cdr3_aa: CASSPWDRITDTQYF
v_call: TRBV19; d_call: TRBD1; clone_size: few; j_call: TRBJ2-1; cdr3_nt: TGTGCCAGTAGTATAGTAGCAGGGGGCGCTAACAATGAGCAGTTCTTC; cdr3_aa: CASSIVAGGANNEQFF